The sequence of this T cell receptor (beta chain) was determined in a study of blood T cell repertoires in COVID-19. Study context: The United States, Italy and Spain provided the acute and convalescent COVID-19 samples. T cells, B-cell-depleted T cells, or PBMCs provided the cDNA or gDNA that served as material.

Sequencing was performed with immunoSEQ multiplex PCR; in TCRdb, only in-frame clones are kept and a portion is missing. The repertoire holds some 210,000 clones, with 75% to 90% as singletons. This CDR3 contains 16 residues. Germline V gene sequence: CDR1 SGDLS, CDR2 YYNGEE. The V end was cut by 4 bases, the J end by 8 bases, with 21 bases between. Participant age was roughly 18 to 89 years, and participants resided in fewer than 25 US areas. Cohorts were determined from participant-reported clinical history. Sequencing was carried out using PBMCs or T cells enriched from blood (not recorded which). This rearrangement joins TRBV9 to TRBJ2-2; weak D call: TRBD2 (5 bases). The clonotype comes from a man aged 35-49 years who had recovered from COVID-19. The CDR3 loop is CASSPPRTAGSGELFF. CDR3 in DNA: TGTGCCAGCAGCCCCCCTCGAACGGCGGGTAGTGGGGAGCTGTTTTTT.